Listed below are T cell receptor beta chains from one sample, sequenced in a study of cytomegalovirus exposure and HLA in healthy donors. The table came from immunoSEQ multiplex PCR; TCRdb's copy has only in-frame clones and leaves some out. The sample yields 65,000 to 85,000 clones, about nine tenths seen once. Sequenced sample: PBMCs. Every receptor here comes from a woman in her twenties or thirties in good health and CMV-seronegative. Each CDR3 is given with its conserved first and last residue. Clone sizes are given selectively: once, few, many, or a class where the clone is expanded.

>TRBV5-1|NA|TRBJ2-7
CASTSTGRDEQYF
>TRBV5-4|NA|TRBJ1-1
CASSLGLRGKNTEAFF
>TRBV7-2|NA|TRBJ2-3
CASSSGLAGGPDTQYF
>TRBV28|NA|NA
CASTSPGDEQYF
>TRBV28|once|TRBJ2-7
CASSLSGTSGRHF
>TRBV6-5|NA|TRBJ2-5
CASSRGTGRETQYF
>TRBV19|few|TRBJ1-1
CASSPGTGNTEAFF
>TRBV5-1|NA|TRBJ2-4
CASSKNPGLAGGTKNIQYF
>TRBV25-1|NA|TRBJ1-5
CASGQGNNQPQHF
>TRBV28|NA|TRBJ2-6
CASKGDRWFGANVLTF
>TRBV10-3|NA|TRBJ2-3
CASRLANTDTQYF
>TRBV19|NA|TRBJ2-1
CASTLAGVYNEQFF
>TRBV4-3|few|TRBJ2-1
CASSQGEREGQFF
>TRBV5-1|NA|TRBJ2-7
CASSSEGLAGVDEQYF
>TRBV6-5|NA|TRBJ2-1
CASSRSSSYNEQFF
>TRBV7-8|NA|TRBJ1-5
CASSVSGTGTLPDQPQHF
>TRBV28|NA|TRBJ2-3
CASSFSGRGSTDTQYF
>TRBV29-1|few|TRBJ1-1
CSVDRDSNEAFF
>TRBV28|NA|TRBJ1-4
CASSSITFRTVNEKLFF
>TRBV7-2|few|TRBJ2-3
CASSFGLAGGGSPTQYF
>TRBV6-1|NA|TRBJ2-5
CASDRGWEETQYF
>TRBV18|NA|TRBJ1-2
CASSPPGVWYGYTF
>TRBV28|NA|TRBJ2-5
CASSLERGFPKETQYF
>TRBV28|NA|TRBJ2-5
CASSLEQEIEETQYF
>TRBV27|NA|TRBJ2-1
CASSALASRNEQFF
>TRBV15|NA|TRBJ2-4
CATGVVGGAKNIQYF
>TRBV11-3|NA|TRBJ1-2
CASSFAGQRNYGYTF
>TRBV27|NA|TRBJ1-5
CASSLWAGTQPQHF
>TRBV27|once|TRBJ2-5
CASSLLNQETQYF
>TRBV28|once|TRBJ2-7
CASSLGGDTYEQYF
>TRBV20-1|NA|TRBJ2-3
CSAPGADTQYF
>TRBV11-3|NA|TRBJ2-7
CASSSFFPSRQGSYEQYF
>TRBV5-5|NA|TRBJ2-7
CASSQTSGRSYEQYF
>TRBV6-5|NA|NA
CASRVLAGDSYEQYF
>TRBV7-6|NA|TRBJ2-5
CASSSTETREAETQYF
>TRBV28|once|TRBJ2-1
CASTPDYSYNEQFF
>TRBV5-6|NA|TRBJ1-1
CASSLGQGSTEAFF
>TRBV28|NA|TRBJ1-6
CASRGPGSSYNSPLHF
>TRBV27|NA|TRBJ1-1
CASSLVLGGGTEAFF
>TRBV7-9|NA|TRBJ2-3
CASSSERTSGTDTQYF
>TRBV5-6|NA|TRBJ2-3
CASSLTSGRASIDTQYF
>TRBV18|NA|TRBJ2-3
CASSPGGDTQYF
>TRBV6-1|NA|TRBJ2-5
CASSVGISGMLETQYF
>TRBV2|NA|TRBJ2-1
CASRTLASGFSYNEQFF
>TRBV10-3|NA|TRBJ2-5
CAISDDKETQYF
>TRBV5-8|NA|TRBJ2-5
CASSLGFRTGDF
>TRBV6-6|few|TRBJ1-5
CASSPDFLSNQPQHF
>TRBV5-1|NA|TRBJ2-5
CASSLASSSGGEETQYF
>TRBV6-1|once|TRBJ2-4
CASGGQGVAKNIQYF
>TRBV20-1|once|TRBJ2-5
CSAQQETQYF